This TCR beta chain is drawn from a study of PD-L1 blockade in urothelial cancer. Time point specified: pretreatment peripheral blood. Measured with immunoSEQ multiplex PCR; TCRdb has only the in-frame clones, and not every one. The table lists some 56,000 clones, over 65% of them singletons. The CDR3 length is 11 residues. Trimming removed 6 bases at V and 5 bases at J, with 8 bases between. Per germline, CDR1 KGHSH and CDR2 LQKENI. Material: PBMCs, obtained around atezolizumab (anti-PD-L1) treatment. The receptor comes from a man aged 45-65 years with urothelial cancer. This chain uses TRBV18 with TRBJ2-7, with D perhaps matching TRBD2 (5 bases). The chain's CDR3 is CASSMRDEQYF. In nucleotides, the CDR3 is TGTGCCAGCTCGATGCGGGACGAGCAGTACTTC.